These T cell receptor beta chains were read from a single sample in a study of naive and memory T cell subsets. TCRdb re-called the UMI-ligation and nested PCR reads with MiXCR, one entry per CDR3 protein. This sample yields approximately 90,000 distinct CDR3 sequences, of which about 11% are seen a single time; over 0.11% belongs to the top ten. Sequencing was performed on naive CD4+ T cells from blood. These receptors all come from a human donor in good health. Each CDR3 is given with its conserved first and last residue.

v_gene	j_gene	CDR3aa
TRBV12-5	TRBJ2-1	CASGLGSTGVDEQFF
TRBV20-1	TRBJ2-4	CSARGQGRYNIQYF
TRBV11-3	TRBJ2-5	CASSTGTDPQETQYF
TRBV18	TRBJ2-7	CASSPGTGFYEQYF
TRBV20-1	TRBJ2-2	CSASQSNLVVTGELFF
TRBV2	TRBJ1-5	CASSEATHRGGGQPQHF
TRBV30	TRBJ2-1	CAWSVGYHEQFF
TRBV4-3	TRBJ1-1	CASSQDSGTEAFF
TRBV28	TRBJ1-1	CASSFGGQIKIRGGTEAFF
TRBV19	TRBJ1-2	CASSMGGRASPHYGYTF
TRBV7-8	TRBJ2-5	CASSPRYRLERTETQYF
TRBV20-1	TRBJ2-7	CSATGQGKTYEQYF
TRBV27	TRBJ2-3	CASTAAGGNRVGDTQYF
TRBV20-1	TRBJ1-2	CSAGMEGRDGYTF
TRBV6-5	TRBJ2-7	CASSSPDRAHEQYF
TRBV7-2	TRBJ2-3	CASMGGGAADTQYF
TRBV7-2	TRBJ2-5	CASSFPAGVETQYF
TRBV7-3	TRBJ2-7	CASARGSNSFDEQYF
TRBV11-2	TRBJ2-7	CASSFLARNEQYF
TRBV4-2	TRBJ1-1	CASSRTATGGGTEAFF
TRBV28	TRBJ2-5	CASSYGQETQYF
TRBV30	TRBJ2-7	CAWRGLAGVGSYEQYF
TRBV19	TRBJ2-1	CASSIEQIVSYNEQFF
TRBV5-5	TRBJ1-2	CASSWGGGRNYGYTF
TRBV7-2	TRBJ2-5	CASSLTSGGPLTQYF
TRBV7-2	TRBJ2-1	CASSASGTTRSEQFF
TRBV7-9	TRBJ2-3	CASSLTAVDTQYF
TRBV27	TRBJ2-6	CASKNGGLVGANVLTF
TRBV29-1	TRBJ2-7	CSVASVYEQYF
TRBV6-2/TRBV6-3	TRBJ2-7	CASSYATGRYEQYF
TRBV5-6	TRBJ2-7	CASRPGHLYEQYF
TRBV12-3/TRBV12-4	TRBJ2-7	CASSLASGRGYEQYF
TRBV6-5	TRBJ2-2	CASTSLGSHPGELFF
TRBV6-5	TRBJ2-7	CASRSQGKGEQYF
TRBV20-1	TRBJ2-3	CSAKAGLGTDTQYF
TRBV7-9	TRBJ2-7	CASSLARDRGRLHSYEQYF
TRBV6-6	TRBJ2-2	CASSYRGLVFGQTSNTGELFF
TRBV29-1	TRBJ1-4	CSGGQGLNEKLFF
TRBV4-3	TRBJ1-6	CASSQDAGPYNSPLHF
TRBV18	TRBJ1-4	CASSPRDRSYSEKLFF
TRBV5-1	TRBJ2-7	CASSPQLATRVYEQYF
TRBV4-3	TRBJ2-1	CASSQPPHGTSGMDEQFF
TRBV7-6	TRBJ2-3	CASSLRGGGNTDTQYF
TRBV7-2	TRBJ2-7	CASSLGFLGHYYEQYF
TRBV4-2	TRBJ1-4	CASSQGRTATNEKLFF
TRBV9	TRBJ2-3	CASSVAVDTQYF